This record covers a single TCR beta chain. This CDR3 spans 14 amino acids. Germline V CDR1 and CDR2: SGHAT, FQNNGV. V lost 2 bases and J 1 base, leaving 9 bases between the germline ends. These data are taken from a study of resident and recirculating memory T cells in vitiligo. Libraries were prepared by immunoSEQ multiplex PCR; TCRdb keeps only in-frame clonotypes and omits some of them. The sample consists of tens of thousands of clones, around 90% of them appearing once. Patients had received no treatment within the previous three months. Sequences were obtained from blood. The J gene is TRBJ2-7, the V gene TRBV11-2, with D possibly TRBD2 on 6 matching bases. The receptor comes from a male donor with vitiligo. CDR3 amino acids: CASSLLRGSYEQYF. The CDR3 DNA sequence: TGTGCCAGCAGCTTATTGCGGGGATCCTACGAGCAGTACTTC. Combining the CDR3 with reference TRBV11-2 and TRBJ2-7 gives the whole variable domain EAGVAQSPRYKIIEKRQSVAFWCNPISGHATLYWYQQILGQGPKLLIQFQNNGVVDDSQLPKDRFSAERLKGVDSTLKIQPAKLEDSAVYLCASSLLRGSYEQYFGPGTRLTVT.